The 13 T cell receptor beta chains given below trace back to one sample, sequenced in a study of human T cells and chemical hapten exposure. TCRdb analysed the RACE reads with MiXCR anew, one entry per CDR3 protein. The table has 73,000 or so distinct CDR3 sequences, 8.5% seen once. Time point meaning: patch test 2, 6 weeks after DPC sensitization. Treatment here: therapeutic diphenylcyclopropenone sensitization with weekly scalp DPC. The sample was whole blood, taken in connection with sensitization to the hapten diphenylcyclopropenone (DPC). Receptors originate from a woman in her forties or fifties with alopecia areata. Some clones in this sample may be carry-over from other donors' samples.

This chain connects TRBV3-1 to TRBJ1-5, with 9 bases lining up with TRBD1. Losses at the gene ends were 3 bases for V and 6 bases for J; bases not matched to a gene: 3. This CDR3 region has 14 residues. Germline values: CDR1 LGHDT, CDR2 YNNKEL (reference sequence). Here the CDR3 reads CASSHTGGVQPQHF. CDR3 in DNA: TGTGCCAGCAGCCATACAGGGGGCGTTCAGCCCCAGCATTTT.

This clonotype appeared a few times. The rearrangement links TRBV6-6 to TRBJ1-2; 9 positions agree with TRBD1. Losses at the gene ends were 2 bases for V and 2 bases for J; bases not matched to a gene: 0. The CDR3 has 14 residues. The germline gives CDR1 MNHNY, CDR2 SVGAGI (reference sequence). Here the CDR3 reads CASSYGQGNYGYTF. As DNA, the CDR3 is TGTGCCAGCAGTTACGGACAGGGGAACTATGGCTACACCTTC.

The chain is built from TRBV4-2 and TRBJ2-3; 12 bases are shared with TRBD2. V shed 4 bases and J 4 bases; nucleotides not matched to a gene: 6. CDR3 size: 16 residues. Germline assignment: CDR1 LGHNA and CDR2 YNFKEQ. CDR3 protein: CASSPILAGGSDTQYF. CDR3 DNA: TGTGCCAGCAGCCCGATACTAGCGGGGGGTTCAGATACGCAGTATTTT.

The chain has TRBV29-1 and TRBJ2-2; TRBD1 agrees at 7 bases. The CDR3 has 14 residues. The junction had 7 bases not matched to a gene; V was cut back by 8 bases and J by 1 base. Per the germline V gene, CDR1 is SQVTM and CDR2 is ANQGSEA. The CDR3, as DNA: TGCAGCTTTGCTCGGACAGGGAACACCGGGGAGCTGTTTTTT. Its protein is CSFARTGNTGELFF.

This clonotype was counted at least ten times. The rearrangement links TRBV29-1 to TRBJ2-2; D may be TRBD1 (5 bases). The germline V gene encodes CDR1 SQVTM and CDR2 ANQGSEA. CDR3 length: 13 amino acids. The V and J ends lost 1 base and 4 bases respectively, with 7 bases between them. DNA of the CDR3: TGCAGCGTTGAAGGACAGCTCACCGGGGAGCTGTTTTTT. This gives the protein CSVEGQLTGELFF.

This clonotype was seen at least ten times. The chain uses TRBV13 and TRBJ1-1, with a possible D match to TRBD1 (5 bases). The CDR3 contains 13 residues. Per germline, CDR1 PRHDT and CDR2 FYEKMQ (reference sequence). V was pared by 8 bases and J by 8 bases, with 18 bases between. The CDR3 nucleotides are TGTGCCAGCCTTCGGTTGAGGGGCCCGGAAGCTTTCTTT. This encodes CASLRLRGPEAFF.

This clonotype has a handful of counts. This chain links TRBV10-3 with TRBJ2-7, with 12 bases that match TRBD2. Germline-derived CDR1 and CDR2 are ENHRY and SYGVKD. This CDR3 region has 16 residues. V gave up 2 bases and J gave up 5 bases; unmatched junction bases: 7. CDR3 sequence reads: CAISEVTSGGKDEQYF. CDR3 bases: TGTGCCATCAGTGAGGTGACTAGCGGGGGCAAGGACGAGCAGTACTTC.

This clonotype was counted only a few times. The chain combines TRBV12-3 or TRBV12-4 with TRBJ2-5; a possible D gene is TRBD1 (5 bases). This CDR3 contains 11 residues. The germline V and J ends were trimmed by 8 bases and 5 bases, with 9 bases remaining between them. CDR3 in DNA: TGTGCCAGCCGAAGGGGCGAGACCCAGTACTTC. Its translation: CASRRGETQYF.

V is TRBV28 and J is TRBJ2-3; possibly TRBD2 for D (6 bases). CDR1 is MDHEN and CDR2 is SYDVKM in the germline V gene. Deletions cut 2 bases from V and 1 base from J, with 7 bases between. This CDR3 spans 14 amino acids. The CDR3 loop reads CASSLSGRTDTQYF. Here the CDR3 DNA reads TGTGCCAGCAGTTTAAGCGGGCGCACAGATACGCAGTATTTT.

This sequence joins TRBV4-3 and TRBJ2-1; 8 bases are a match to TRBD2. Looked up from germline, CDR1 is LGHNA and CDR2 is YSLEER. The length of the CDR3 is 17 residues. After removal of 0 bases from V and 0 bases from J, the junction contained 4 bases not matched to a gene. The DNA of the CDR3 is TGCGCCAGCAGCCAAGAAGGCGGGAGGTCCTCCTACAATGAGCAGTTCTTC. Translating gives CASSQEGGRSSYNEQFF.

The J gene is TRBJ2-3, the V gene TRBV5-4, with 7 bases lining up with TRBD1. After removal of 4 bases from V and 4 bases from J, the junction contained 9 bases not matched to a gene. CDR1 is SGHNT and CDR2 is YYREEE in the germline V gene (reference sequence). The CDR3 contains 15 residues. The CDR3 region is CASSRRDRSADTQYF. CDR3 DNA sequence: TGTGCCAGCAGCAGAAGGGACAGATCAGCAGATACGCAGTATTTT.

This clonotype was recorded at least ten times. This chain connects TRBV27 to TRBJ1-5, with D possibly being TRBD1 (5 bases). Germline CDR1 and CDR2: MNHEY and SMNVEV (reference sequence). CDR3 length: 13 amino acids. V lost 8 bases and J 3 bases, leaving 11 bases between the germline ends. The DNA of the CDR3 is TGTGCCAGCGGGGCTCCACCCAATCAGCCCCAGCATTTT. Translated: CASGAPPNQPQHF.

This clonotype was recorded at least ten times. The DNA for the CDR3 is TGCAGCGTTGATCTGGGTGGCGATCAGCCCCAGCATTTT. It translates to CSVDLGGDQPQHF. J is TRBJ1-5 and V is TRBV29-1; D call uncertain. Trimming left V 3 bases short and J 5 bases short, with 11 bases between. The CDR3 runs 13 residues. The V gene's germline CDR1 is SQVTM and CDR2 ANQGSEA.